This TCR beta chain was captured by sequencing in a study of T cell clonality in common variable immunodeficiency. Findings and caveats of the study: Patient heterogeneity in the CVID cohort limited correlations between repertoire features and clinical complications.

The sample holds many counts of this clone. Its antigen is as yet unknown. The read falls 3 residues short of the CDR3 end, and the missing part is taken from the germline J gene. TCRdb's table, derived via immunoSEQ multiplex PCR, lists solely in-frame clones and lacks some. Recorded here are tens of thousands of clones, none singletons. Most patients and controls had Caucasian heritage. Trimming pared 4 bases from V and 7 bases from J, leaving 11 bases between. Germline V gives CDR1 MNHNS, CDR2 SASEGT. The CDR3 covers 14 residues. The chain recombines TRBV6-1 with TRBJ1-6, with D possibly TRBD1 on 6 matching bases. The sequenced sample was peripheral blood mononuclear cells. The sequence came from a person aged 18 to 70 in good health. The CDR3 protein is CASSGDNRNSPLHF. Incomplete CDR3 DNA: TGTGCCAGCAGTGGGGACAACCGAAATTCACCC.